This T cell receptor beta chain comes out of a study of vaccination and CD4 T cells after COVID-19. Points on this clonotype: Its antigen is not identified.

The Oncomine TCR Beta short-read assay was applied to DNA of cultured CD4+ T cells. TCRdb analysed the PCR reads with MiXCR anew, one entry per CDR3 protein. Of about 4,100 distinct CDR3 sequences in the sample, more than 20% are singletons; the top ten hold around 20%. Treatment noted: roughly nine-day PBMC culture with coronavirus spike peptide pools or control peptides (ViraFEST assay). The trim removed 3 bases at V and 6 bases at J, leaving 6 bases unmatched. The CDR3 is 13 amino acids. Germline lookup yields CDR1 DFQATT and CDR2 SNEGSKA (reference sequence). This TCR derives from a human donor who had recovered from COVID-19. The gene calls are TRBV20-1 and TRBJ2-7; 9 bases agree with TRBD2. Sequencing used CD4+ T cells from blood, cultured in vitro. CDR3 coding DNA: TGCAGTGCTAGGGGACTAGCCCTCTTCGAGCAGTACTTC. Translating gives CSARGLALFEQYF.